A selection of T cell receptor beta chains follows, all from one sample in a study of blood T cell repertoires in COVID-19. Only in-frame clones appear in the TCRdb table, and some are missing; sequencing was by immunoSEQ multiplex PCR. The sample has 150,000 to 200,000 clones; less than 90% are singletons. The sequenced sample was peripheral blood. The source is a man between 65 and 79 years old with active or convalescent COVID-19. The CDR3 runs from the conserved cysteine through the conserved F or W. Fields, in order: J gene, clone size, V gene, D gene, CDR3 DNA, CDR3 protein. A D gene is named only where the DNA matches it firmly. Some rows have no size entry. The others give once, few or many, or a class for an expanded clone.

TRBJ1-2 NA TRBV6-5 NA TGTGCCAGCATCGAAGGGGGATACAGCTATGGCTACACCTTC CASIEGGYSYGYTF
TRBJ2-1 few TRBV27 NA TGTGCCAGCAGTTTATCGGCTAGCCCGTACAATGAGCAGTTCTTC CASSLSASPYNEQFF
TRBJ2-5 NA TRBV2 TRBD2 TGTGCCAGCAGACCTCAAACGGGACTAGCGAGAGAGACCCAGTACTTC CASRPQTGLARETQYF
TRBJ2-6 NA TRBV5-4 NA TGTGCCAGCAGCTTGGGGCCTGCAAGCTCTGGGGCCAACGTCCTGACTTTC CASSLGPASSGANVLTF
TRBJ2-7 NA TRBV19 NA TGTGCCAGTAGTAAGGGCAGGGGCTACGAGCAGTACTTC CASSKGRGYEQYF
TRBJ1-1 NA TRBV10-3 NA TGTGCCATCAGTGGTACAGCGGACACTGAAGCTTTCTTT CAISGTADTEAFF
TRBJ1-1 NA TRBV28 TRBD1 TGTGGGTCCTGGGACAGGGCAGTGAGGAACACTGAAGCTTTCTTT CGSWDRAVRNTEAFF
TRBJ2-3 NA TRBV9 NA TGTGCCAGCAGCGGAACCGGGACATCCCTCACAGATACGCAGTATTTT CASSGTGTSLTDTQYF
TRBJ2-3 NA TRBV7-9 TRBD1 TGTGCCAGCAGCTACCGACAGGGGGCCACAGATACGCAGTATTTT CASSYRQGATDTQYF
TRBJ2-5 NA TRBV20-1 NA TGCAGTGCTAGTTGGGGGGGGCCAGGGGAGACCCAGTACTTC CSASWGGPGETQYF
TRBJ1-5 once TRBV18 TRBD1 TGTGCCAGCTCAGCAATTCCGGGACAGGGGAATCAGCCCCAGCATTTT CASSAIPGQGNQPQHF
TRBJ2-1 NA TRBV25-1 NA TGTGCCAGCAGTGCCAGGGGCCGTAATGAGCAGTTCTTC CASSARGRNEQFF
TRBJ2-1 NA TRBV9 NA TGTGCCAGCAGCGTAGGGGTCACAGGGTCCTACAATGAGCAGTTCTTC CASSVGVTGSYNEQFF
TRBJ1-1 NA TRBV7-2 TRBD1 TGTGCCAGCAGCATTCCGGGACAGGGTCCCACTGAAGCTTTCTTT CASSIPGQGPTEAFF
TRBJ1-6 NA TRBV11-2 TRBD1 TGTGCCAGCAGCCCTTGGGGACAGGGTAATTCACCCCTCCACTTT CASSPWGQGNSPLHF
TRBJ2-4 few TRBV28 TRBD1 TGTGCCAGCAGTTTACGGGACAGCAAGCAGTACTTC CASSLRDSKQYF
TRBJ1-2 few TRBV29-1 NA TGCAGCGTTTGGGGGGGTAACTATGGCTACACCTTC CSVWGGNYGYTF
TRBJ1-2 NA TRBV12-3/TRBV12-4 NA TGTGCCAGCAGCTTGGGGGGAGCCTACACCTTC CASSLGGAYTF
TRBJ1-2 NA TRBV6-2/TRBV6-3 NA TGTGCCAGCAGTTACGGTCAGGCCTCATCATATGGCTACACCTTC CASSYGQASSYGYTF
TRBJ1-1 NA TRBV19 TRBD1 TGTGCCAGTAGTAAGACAGGGGTAAACACTGAAGCTTTCTTT CASSKTGVNTEAFF
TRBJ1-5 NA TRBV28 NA TGTGCCAGCAGGTCTGGGGGCAGCAATCAGCCCCAGCATTTT CASRSGGSNQPQHF
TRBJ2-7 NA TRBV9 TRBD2 TGTGCCAGCAGCGGCGGGGGGGAGGGCTACGAGCAGTACTTC CASSGGGEGYEQYF
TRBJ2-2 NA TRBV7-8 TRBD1 TGTGCCAGCAGCAATACAGGGGCGACGGGCACCGGGGAGCTGTTTTTT CASSNTGATGTGELFF
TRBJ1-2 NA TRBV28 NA TGTGCCAGCAGTTTGGGAGGGGTCAGGGAAGACTATGGCTACACCTTC CASSLGGVREDYGYTF
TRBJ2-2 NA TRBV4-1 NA TGCGCCAGCAGCCATCCCCATAGTTCGAACACCGGGGAGCTGTTTTTT CASSHPHSSNTGELFF
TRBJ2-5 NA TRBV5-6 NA TGTGCCAGCAGCTCCAGGGGGGTCGGTGAGACCCAGTACTTC CASSSRGVGETQYF
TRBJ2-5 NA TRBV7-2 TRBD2 TGTGCCAGCAGCTTAGTAGGGACTAGCGGGAGTGAGACCCAGTACTTC CASSLVGTSGSETQYF
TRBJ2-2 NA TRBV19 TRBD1 TGTGCCAGTAGTATAGATTGGGGGACAGCGAACACCGGGGAGCTGTTTTTT CASSIDWGTANTGELFF
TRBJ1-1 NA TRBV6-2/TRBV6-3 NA TGTGCCAGCAGTTACTCGTCGGCGTACGCGGGGGCTTTCTTT CASSYSSAYAGAFF
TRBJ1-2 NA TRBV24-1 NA TGTGCCACCTCAGGGCGGGGCGAAGACTATGGCTACACCTTC CATSGRGEDYGYTF
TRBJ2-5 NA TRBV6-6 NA TGTGCCAGCATAGGGGTAGGGATCCAAGAGACCCAGTACTTC CASIGVGIQETQYF